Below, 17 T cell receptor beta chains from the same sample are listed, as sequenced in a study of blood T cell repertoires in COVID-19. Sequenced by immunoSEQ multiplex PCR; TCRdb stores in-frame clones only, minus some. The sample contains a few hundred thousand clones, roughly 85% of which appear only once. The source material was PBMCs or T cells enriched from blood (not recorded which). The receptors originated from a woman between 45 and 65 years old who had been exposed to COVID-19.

The CDR3 loop is CATSRNGLSGTDTQYF. As DNA, the CDR3 is TGTGCCACCAGCAGAAATGGACTATCGGGCACAGATACGCAGTATTTT. This chain joins TRBV15 and TRBJ2-3; D might be TRBD2 (6 bases). Germline V gene lookup returns CDR1 LNHNV and CDR2 YYDKDF (reference sequence). V lost 2 bases, J lost 1 base, and 13 bases lay in between. The CDR3 is 16 amino acids.

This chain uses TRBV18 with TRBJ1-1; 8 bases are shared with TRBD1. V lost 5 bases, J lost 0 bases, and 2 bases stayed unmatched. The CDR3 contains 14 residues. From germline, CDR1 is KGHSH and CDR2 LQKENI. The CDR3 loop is CASSRQGLNTEAFF. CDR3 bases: TGTGCCAGCTCAAGACAGGGGTTGAACACTGAAGCTTTCTTT.

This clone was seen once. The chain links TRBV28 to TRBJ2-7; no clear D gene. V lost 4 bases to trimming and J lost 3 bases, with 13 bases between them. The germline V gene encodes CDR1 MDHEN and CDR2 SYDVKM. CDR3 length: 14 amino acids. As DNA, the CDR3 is TGTGCCAGCAGTTCTCCTGAGGTCAACTACGAGCAGTACTTC. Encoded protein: CASSSPEVNYEQYF.

CDR3 nucleotides: TGCGCCAGCGGGGAGCAGGGGGGATTTTCTGGCTACACCTTC. Translation: CASGEQGGFSGYTF. This sequence joins TRBV5-1 and TRBJ1-2; 7 positions agree with TRBD1. Per the germline V gene, CDR1 is SGHRS and CDR2 is YFSETQ. The CDR3 is 14 residues long. J was trimmed by 7 bases and V by 7 bases; bases with no gene match: 13.

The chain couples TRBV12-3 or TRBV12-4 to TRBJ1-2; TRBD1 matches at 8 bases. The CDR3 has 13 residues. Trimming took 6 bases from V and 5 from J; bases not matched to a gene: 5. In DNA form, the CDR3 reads TGTGCCAGCAGCCGACAGGGGAGATATGGCTACACCTTC. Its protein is CASSRQGRYGYTF.

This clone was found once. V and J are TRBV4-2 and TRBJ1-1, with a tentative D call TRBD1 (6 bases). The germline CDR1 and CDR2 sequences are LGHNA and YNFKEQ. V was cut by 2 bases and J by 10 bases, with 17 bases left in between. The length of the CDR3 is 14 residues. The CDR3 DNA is TGTGCCAGCAGCCAAACTACAGGGCTCCTCGTAGCTTTCTTT. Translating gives CASSQTTGLLVAFF.

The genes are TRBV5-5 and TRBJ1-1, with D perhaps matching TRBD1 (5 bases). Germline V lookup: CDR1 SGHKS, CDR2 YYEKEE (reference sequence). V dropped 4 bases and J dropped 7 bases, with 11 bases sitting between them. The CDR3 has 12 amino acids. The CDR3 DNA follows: TGTGCCAGCAGCCCCGGGGGATATGAAGCTTTCTTT. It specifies CASSPGGYEAFF.

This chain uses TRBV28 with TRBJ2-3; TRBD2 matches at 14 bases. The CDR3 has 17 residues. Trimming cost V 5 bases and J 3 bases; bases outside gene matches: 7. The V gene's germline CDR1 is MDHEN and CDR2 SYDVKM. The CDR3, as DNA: TGTGCCAGCAGTCCCGGACTAGCGGGGGGATGGACAGATACGCAGTATTTT. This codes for CASSPGLAGGWTDTQYF.

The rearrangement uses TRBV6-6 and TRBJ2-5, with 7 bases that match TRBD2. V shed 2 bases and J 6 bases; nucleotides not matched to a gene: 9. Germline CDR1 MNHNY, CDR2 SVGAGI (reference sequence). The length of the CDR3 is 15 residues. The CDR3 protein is CASSYGSGPVKTQYF. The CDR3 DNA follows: TGTGCCAGCAGTTACGGTAGCGGGCCGGTGAAGACCCAGTACTTC.

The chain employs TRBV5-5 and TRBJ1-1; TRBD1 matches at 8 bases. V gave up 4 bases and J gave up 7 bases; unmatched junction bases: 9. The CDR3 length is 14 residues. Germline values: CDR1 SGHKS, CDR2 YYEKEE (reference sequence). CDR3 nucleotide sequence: TGTGCCAGCAGCCCCTTTACAGGGGGGGGTGAAGCTTTCTTT. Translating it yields CASSPFTGGGEAFF.

CDR3 sequence reads: CASSLDRYPYEQYF. Here the CDR3 DNA reads TGTGCCAGCAGCTTGGACAGATACCCCTACGAGCAGTACTTC. The chain uses TRBV5-8 and TRBJ2-7, with D hard to call. The V end was cut by 0 bases, the J end by 2 bases, with 9 bases between. CDR3 length equals 14 residues. Germline CDR1 SGHTS, CDR2 YDEGEE.

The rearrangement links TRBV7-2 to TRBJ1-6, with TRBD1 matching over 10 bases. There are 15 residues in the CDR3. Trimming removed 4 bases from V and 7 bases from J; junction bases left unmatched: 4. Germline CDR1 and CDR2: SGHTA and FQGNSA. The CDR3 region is CASSYRTGGNSPLHF. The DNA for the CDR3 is TGTGCCAGCAGCTATCGGACAGGGGGGAATTCACCCCTCCACTTT.

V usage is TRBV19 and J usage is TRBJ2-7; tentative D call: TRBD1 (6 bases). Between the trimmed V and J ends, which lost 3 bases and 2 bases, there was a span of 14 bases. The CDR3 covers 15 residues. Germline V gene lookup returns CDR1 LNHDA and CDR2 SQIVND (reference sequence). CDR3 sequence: CASSIGQGLPYEQYF. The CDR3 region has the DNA TGTGCCAGTAGTATTGGTCAGGGGCTACCCTACGAGCAGTACTTC.

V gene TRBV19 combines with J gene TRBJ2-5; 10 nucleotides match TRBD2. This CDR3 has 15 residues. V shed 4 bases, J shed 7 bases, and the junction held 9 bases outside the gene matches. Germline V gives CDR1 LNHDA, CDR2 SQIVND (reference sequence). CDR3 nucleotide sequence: TGTGCCAGTAGTAAAACTAGCGGGGCCCCGGGGACCCAGTACTTC. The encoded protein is CASSKTSGAPGTQYF.

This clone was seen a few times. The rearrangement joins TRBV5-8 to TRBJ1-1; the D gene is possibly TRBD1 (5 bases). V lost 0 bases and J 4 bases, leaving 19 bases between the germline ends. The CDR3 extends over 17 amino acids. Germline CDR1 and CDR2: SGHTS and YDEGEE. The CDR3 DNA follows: TGTGCCAGCAGCTTGGCCGGGGGACGACGCGGGAGCACTGAAGCTTTCTTT. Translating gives CASSLAGGRRGSTEAFF. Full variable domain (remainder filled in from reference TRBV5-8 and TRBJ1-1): EAGVTQSPTHLIKTRGQQATLRCSPISGHTSVYWYQQALGLGLQFLLWYDEGEERNRGNFPPRFSGRQFPNYSSELNVNALELEDSALYLCASSLAGGRRGSTEAFFGQGTRLTVV.

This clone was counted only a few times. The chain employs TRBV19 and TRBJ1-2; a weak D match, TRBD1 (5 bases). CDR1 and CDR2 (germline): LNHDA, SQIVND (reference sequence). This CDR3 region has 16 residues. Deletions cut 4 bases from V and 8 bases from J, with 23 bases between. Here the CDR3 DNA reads TGTGCCAGTAGTACCCAAACCACTAGCAGGGCGACGGGCTACACCTTC. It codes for CASSTQTTSRATGYTF.

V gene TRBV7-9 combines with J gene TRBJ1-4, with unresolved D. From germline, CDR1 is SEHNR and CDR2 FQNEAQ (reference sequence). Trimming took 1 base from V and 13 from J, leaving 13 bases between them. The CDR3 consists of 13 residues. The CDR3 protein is CASSLGSSRGLFF. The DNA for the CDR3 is TGTGCCAGCAGCTTAGGATCCTCCCGGGGACTGTTTTTT. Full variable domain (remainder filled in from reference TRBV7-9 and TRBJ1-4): DTGVSQNPRHKITKRGQNVTFRCDPISEHNRLYWYRQTLGQGPEFLTYFQNEAQLEKSRLLSDRFSAERPKGSFSTLEIQRTEQGDSAMYLCASSLGSSRGLFFGSGTQLSVL.